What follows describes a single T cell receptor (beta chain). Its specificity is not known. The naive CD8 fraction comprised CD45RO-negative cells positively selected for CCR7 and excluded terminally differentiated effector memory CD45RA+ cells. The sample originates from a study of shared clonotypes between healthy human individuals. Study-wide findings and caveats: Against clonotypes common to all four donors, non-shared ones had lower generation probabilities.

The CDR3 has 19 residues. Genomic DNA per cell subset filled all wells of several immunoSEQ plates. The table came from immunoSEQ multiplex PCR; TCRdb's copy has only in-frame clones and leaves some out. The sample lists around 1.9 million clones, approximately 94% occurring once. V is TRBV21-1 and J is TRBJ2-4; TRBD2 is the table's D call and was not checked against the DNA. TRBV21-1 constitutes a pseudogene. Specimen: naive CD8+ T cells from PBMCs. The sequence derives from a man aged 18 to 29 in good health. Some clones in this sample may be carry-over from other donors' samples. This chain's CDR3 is CASSKVVSGTSRAKNIQYF. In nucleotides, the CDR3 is TGTGCCAGCAGCAAAGTAGTTAGCGGGACCTCTAGAGCCAAAAACATTCAGTACTTC.